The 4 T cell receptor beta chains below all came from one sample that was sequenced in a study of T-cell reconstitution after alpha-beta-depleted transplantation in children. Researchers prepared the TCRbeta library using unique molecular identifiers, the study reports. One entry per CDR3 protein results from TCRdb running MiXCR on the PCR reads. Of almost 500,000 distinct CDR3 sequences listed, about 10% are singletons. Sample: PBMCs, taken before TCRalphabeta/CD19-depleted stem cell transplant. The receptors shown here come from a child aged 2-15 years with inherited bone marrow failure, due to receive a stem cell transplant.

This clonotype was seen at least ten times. CDR3 in amino acids: CASSLTFDHEQYF. As DNA, the CDR3 is TGTGCCAGCAGCTTGACCTTTGACCACGAGCAGTACTTC. V and J are TRBV7-8 and TRBJ2-7; no firm D call. This CDR3 spans 13 amino acids. The V gene's germline CDR1 is SGHVS and CDR2 FQNEAQ. Trimming stripped 3 bases from V and 5 bases from J, with 11 bases between.

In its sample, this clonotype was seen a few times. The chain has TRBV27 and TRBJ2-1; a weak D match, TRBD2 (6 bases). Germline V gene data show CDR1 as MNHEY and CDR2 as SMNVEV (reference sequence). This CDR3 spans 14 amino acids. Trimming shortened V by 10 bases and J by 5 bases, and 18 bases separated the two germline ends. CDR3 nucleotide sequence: TGTGCCACCCCCATTAGCGGTTTTCACAATGAGCAGTTCTTC. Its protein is CATPISGFHNEQFF.

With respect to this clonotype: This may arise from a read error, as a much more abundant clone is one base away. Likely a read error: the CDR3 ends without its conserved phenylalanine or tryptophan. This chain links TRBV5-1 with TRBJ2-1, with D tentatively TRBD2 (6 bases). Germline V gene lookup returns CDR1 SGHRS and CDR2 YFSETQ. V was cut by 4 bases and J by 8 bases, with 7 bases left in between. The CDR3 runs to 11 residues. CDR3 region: CASSRDYEQFL. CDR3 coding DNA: TGCGCCAGCAGCCGGGACTATGAGCAGTTCCTC.

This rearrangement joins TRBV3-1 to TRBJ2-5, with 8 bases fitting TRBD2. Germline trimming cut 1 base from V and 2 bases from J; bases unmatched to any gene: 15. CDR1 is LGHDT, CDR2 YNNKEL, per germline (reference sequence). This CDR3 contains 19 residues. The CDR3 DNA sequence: TGTGCCAGCAGCCAAGCCCGCGAGCGGGAGTTGCACGTACAAGAGACCCAGTACTTC. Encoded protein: CASSQARERELHVQETQYF.